Each of the 16 T cell receptor beta chains below was sequenced from the same sample in a study of shared T cell receptors in the human thymus. Clones were sequenced by immunoSEQ multiplex PCR, and TCRdb holds only the in-frame ones, with some missing. The sample shows approximately 760,000 clones, approximately 85% of them seen only once. The same sample was also studied in work on human thymus T cells.

Sequencing was performed on thymocytes. The origin of the receptors is a girl less than two years old with a congenital heart defect.

The V call is TRBV10-2, the J call TRBJ1-1; TRBD1 matches at 8 bases. The CDR3 is 13 residues long. The germline gives CDR1 WSHSY, CDR2 SAAADI. V shed 10 bases, J shed 2 bases, and the junction held 6 bases outside the gene matches. CDR3 sequence: CATLDRDNTEAFF. CDR3 DNA sequence: TGCGCCACCCTGGACAGGGATAACACTGAAGCTTTCTTT.

V and J are TRBV9 and TRBJ2-1, with D tentatively TRBD2 (6 bases). Germline loops: CDR1 SGDLS, CDR2 YYNGEE. The CDR3 is 13 residues long. Between the trimmed V and J ends, which lost 0 bases and 15 bases, there was a span of 16 bases. The CDR3 is CASSVARLGIRFF. The CDR3 DNA sequence: TGTGCCAGCAGCGTAGCCCGACTAGGGATACGGTTCTTC.

This chain connects TRBV2 to TRBJ2-5; a weak D match, TRBD1 (5 bases). Trimming took 9 bases from V and 1 from J, leaving 21 bases between them. There are 16 residues in the CDR3. CDR1 and CDR2 (germline): SNHLY, FYNNEI. The DNA of the CDR3 is TGTGCCAGTAAATGGGGCCTGTCGGCTTCCCAAGAGACCCAGTACTTC. Its translation is CASKWGLSASQETQYF.

V and J are TRBV6-5 and TRBJ1-1, with D unresolved. The CDR3 runs to 14 residues. With 2 bases removed from V and 3 bases from J, the gap between germline ends came to 10 bases. Per the germline V gene, CDR1 is MNHEY and CDR2 is SVGAGI. This chain's CDR3 is CASSYLARDTEAFF. CDR3 nucleotide sequence: TGTGCCAGCAGTTACCTGGCTAGAGACACTGAAGCTTTCTTT.

V gene TRBV2 combines with J gene TRBJ1-2, with 7 bases identical to TRBD1. This CDR3 is built from 16 residues. The V gene end was trimmed by 0 bases and the J gene end by 6 bases; junction bases not matched to a gene: 10. Germline CDR1 is SNHLY and CDR2 is FYNNEI. CDR3 sequence reads: CASSEARGKEGNGYTF. CDR3 DNA: TGTGCCAGCAGTGAAGCCAGGGGGAAGGAGGGTAATGGCTACACCTTC.

The V gene is TRBV6-5, the J gene TRBJ1-2, with D hard to call. This CDR3 spans 15 amino acids. Germline V gene sequence: CDR1 MNHEY, CDR2 SVGAGI. V lost 3 bases, J lost 3 bases, and 14 bases lay in between. This CDR3 reads CASSYDGRNYYGYTF. CDR3 DNA: TGTGCCAGCAGTTATGATGGTAGAAACTACTATGGCTACACCTTC.

This chain links TRBV5-5 with TRBJ2-7; 9 bases fit TRBD2. CDR3 length: 16 residues. Germline-derived CDR1 and CDR2 are SGHKS and YYEKEE (reference sequence). Trimming took 6 bases from V and 0 from J; bases not matched to a gene: 10. The CDR3, as DNA: TGTGCCAGCACCTCCCGGCGGGGGGGTTTCTCCTACGAGCAGTACTTC. Its protein product is CASTSRRGGFSYEQYF.

The chain is built from TRBV14 and TRBJ2-3; 10 bases agree with TRBD2. Germline values: CDR1 SGHDN, CDR2 FVKESK. The CDR3 consists of 19 residues. Trimming took 3 bases from V and 6 from J; bases not matched to a gene: 18. The CDR3 DNA reads as TGTGCCAGCAGCCATCCAAAACCCATACTAGCGGGGCAGCCCGATACGCAGTATTTT. This gives the protein CASSHPKPILAGQPDTQYF.

The chain combines TRBV13 with TRBJ1-2; D uncertain. V lost 3 bases to trimming and J lost 6 bases, with 14 bases between them. Germline assignment: CDR1 PRHDT and CDR2 FYEKMQ (reference sequence). The CDR3 sequence is 14 residues long. The CDR3 nucleotides are TGTGCCAGCAGCTTCGGGGTAATCCTAAATGGCTACACCTTC. Translation gives CASSFGVILNGYTF.

The rearrangement links TRBV9 to TRBJ1-6, with D maybe TRBD1 (5 bases). Germline loops: CDR1 SGDLS, CDR2 YYNGEE. Trimming removed 6 bases at V and 7 bases at J, with 17 bases between. The CDR3 loop spans 15 amino acids. The CDR3 protein is CASTTGETSNSPLHF. The CDR3, as DNA: TGTGCCAGCACGACGGGGGAGACTTCCAATTCACCCCTCCACTTT.

CDR3: CASSQDLRQGANYGYTF. The CDR3 bases are TGTGCCAGCAGCCAAGATCTCCGGCAGGGGGCTAACTATGGCTACACCTTC. The chain links TRBV14 to TRBJ1-2; TRBD1 aligns across 7 bases. The CDR3 runs to 17 residues. Trimming took 0 bases from V and 0 from J; bases not matched to a gene: 7. CDR1 SGHDN and CDR2 FVKESK come from the germline V gene. The variable domain in full, completed from reference TRBV14 and TRBJ1-2, reads EAGVTQFPSHSVIEKGQTVTLRCDPISGHDNLYWYRRVMGKEIKFLLHFVKESKQDESGMPNNRFLAERTGGTYSTLKVQPAELEDSGVYFCASSQDLRQGANYGYTFGSGTRLTVV.

The J gene is TRBJ2-1, the V gene TRBV15, with D unresolved. The CDR3 is made up of 15 amino acids. Trimming stripped 6 bases from V and 5 bases from J, with 17 bases between. The germline V gene has CDR1 LNHNV and CDR2 YYDKDF (reference sequence). CDR3 sequence: CATRTYEIVNNEQFF. CDR3 DNA: TGTGCCACCAGAACTTACGAGATAGTAAACAATGAGCAGTTCTTC.

The chain employs TRBV4-2 and TRBJ1-3, with D maybe TRBD1 (5 bases). Looked up from germline, CDR1 is LGHNA and CDR2 is YNFKEQ. V dropped 4 bases and J dropped 6 bases, with 16 bases sitting between them. The CDR3 covers 15 residues. The CDR3, as DNA: TGTGCCAGCAGCCGCAACCCGGGGGGACCAAACACCATATATTTT. As protein: CASSRNPGGPNTIYF.

The V gene is TRBV9, the J gene TRBJ1-1, with TRBD1 identical over 8 bases. CDR1 SGDLS and CDR2 YYNGEE come from the germline V gene. Trimming removed 4 bases from V and 1 base from J; junction bases left unmatched: 21. CDR3 length: 20 amino acids. The CDR3 nucleotides are TGTGCCAGCAGCCCCCGGACAGGGAGAGTAGGGATTCGGAGGAACACTGAAGCTTTCTTT. It yields the protein CASSPRTGRVGIRRNTEAFF. Variable domain in full (rest from reference TRBV9 and TRBJ1-1): DSGVTQTPKHLITATGQRVTLRCSPRSGDLSVYWYQQSLDQGLQFLIQYYNGEERAKGNILERFSAQQFPDLHSELNLSSLELGDSALYFCASSPRTGRVGIRRNTEAFFGQGTRLTVV.

The count of this clone is one. This rearrangement joins TRBV6-1 to TRBJ1-1, with 7 bases that match TRBD1. Germline CDR1 is MNHNS and CDR2 is SASEGT. The CDR3 contains 16 residues. Unmatched junction bases numbered 13, after V lost 4 bases and J lost 5 bases. This CDR3 is CASSARTGGGGTEAFF. CDR3 DNA: TGTGCCAGCAGTGCTAGGACAGGAGGGGGCGGGACTGAAGCTTTCTTT.

CDR3 in amino acids: CASRLDPSGGADGDTQYF. DNA for the CDR3: TGTGCAAGTCGCTTAGACCCCAGCGGGGGGGCGGATGGAGATACGCAGTATTTT. J is TRBJ2-3 and V is TRBV12-2; the table calls TRBD2, which could not be checked here. TRBV12-2 corresponds to a pseudogene. CDR3 length: 18 residues.